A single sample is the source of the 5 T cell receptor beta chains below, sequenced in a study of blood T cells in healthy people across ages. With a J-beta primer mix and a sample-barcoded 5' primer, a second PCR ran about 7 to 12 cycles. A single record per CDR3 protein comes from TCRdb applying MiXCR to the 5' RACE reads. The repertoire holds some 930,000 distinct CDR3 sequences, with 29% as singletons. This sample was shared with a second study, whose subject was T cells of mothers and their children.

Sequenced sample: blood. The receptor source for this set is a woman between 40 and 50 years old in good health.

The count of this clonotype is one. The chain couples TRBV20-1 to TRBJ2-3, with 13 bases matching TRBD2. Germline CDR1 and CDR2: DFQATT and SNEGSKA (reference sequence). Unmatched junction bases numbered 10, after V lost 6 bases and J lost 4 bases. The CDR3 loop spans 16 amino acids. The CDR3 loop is CSAVLAGGPSADTQYF. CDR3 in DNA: TGCAGTGCAGTACTAGCGGGAGGGCCCTCCGCAGATACGCAGTATTTT.

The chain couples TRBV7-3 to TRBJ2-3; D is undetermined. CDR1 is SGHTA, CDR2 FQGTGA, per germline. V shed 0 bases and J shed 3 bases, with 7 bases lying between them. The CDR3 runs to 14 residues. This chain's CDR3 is CASSLTMATDTQYF. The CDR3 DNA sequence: TGTGCCAGCAGCTTAACTATGGCGACAGATACGCAGTATTTT.

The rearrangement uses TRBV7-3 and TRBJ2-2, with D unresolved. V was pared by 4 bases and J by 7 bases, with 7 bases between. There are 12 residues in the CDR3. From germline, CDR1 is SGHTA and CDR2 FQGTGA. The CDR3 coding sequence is TGTGCCAGCAGCTCAACAATCGGGGAGCTGTTTTTT. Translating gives CASSSTIGELFF.

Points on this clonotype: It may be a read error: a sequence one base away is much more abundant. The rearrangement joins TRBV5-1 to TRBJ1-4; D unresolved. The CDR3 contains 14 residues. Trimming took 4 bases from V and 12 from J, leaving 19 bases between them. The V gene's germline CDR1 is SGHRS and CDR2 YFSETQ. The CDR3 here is CASSPGGLGEELFF. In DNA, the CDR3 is TGCGCCAGCAGCCCCGGAGGCTTGGGAGAAGAACTGTTTTTT.

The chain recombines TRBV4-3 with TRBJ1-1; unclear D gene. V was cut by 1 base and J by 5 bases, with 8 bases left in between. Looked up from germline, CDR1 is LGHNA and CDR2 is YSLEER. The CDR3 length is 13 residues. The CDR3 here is CASSQGVATEAFF. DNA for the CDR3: TGCGCCAGCAGCCAAGGGGTAGCTACTGAAGCTTTCTTT.